The rows below give T cell receptor beta chains drawn from one sample of a study of T cells in Graves' hyperthyroidism and ophthalmopathy. A single record per CDR3 protein comes from TCRdb applying MiXCR to the multiplex PCR reads. The sample yields some 580,000 distinct CDR3 sequences, 15% to 20% seen once. The sequenced sample consisted of blood. The source is a woman in her thirties or forties with Graves' ophthalmopathy. Each CDR3 is given with its conserved first and last residue. A D gene is named only where the DNA matches it firmly. Clone sizes are given selectively: once, few, many, or a class where the clone is expanded.

TRBV6-1	TRBJ2-6	TRBD2	NA	TGTGCCAGCAGTGAAGTGCGGGAGAGGGCTGGGGCCAACGTCCTGACTTTC	CASSEVRERAGANVLTF
TRBV6-1	TRBJ2-7	NA	many	TGTGCCATCTCCCTAAATATTGTTGCCTACGAGCAGTACTTC	CAISLNIVAYEQYF
TRBV5-1	TRBJ2-1	NA	many	TGCGCCAGCAGCTTGTTGGGGGCGTCCTACAATGAGCAGTTCTTC	CASSLLGASYNEQFF
TRBV16	TRBJ1-2	NA	few	TGTGCCAGCAGCCAATCGTCTCAGGGCGGTGGCTACACCTTC	CASSQSSQGGGYTF
TRBV2	TRBJ2-3	TRBD2	many	TGTGCCAGCACTCCTAGGACTAGCGGGAAGAGGGATACGCAGTATTTT	CASTPRTSGKRDTQYF
TRBV29-1	TRBJ1-1	NA	many	TGCAGCGTGGGGATTGGGCCCGAGGCTTTCTTT	CSVGIGPEAFF
TRBV6-9	TRBJ2-3	TRBD1	NA	TGTGCCAGCAGTCATCGCAACAGGGGGCTAACAGGTACGCAGTATTTT	CASSHRNRGLTGTQYF
TRBV6-2/TRBV6-3	TRBJ2-5	NA	few	TGTGCCAGCACCCCAAGCCCAGGGAGAGAAGAGACCCAGTACTTC	CASTPSPGREETQYF
TRBV6-1	TRBJ1-5	TRBD1	NA	TGTGCCAGCAGTGTCAGGGGGCAGCTGCAGCCCCAGCATTTT	CASSVRGQLQPQHF
TRBV29-1	TRBJ2-1	TRBD1	NA	TGCAGCGTTGAAGGAGGGACAGGGGGCAATGAGCAGTTCTTC	CSVEGGTGGNEQFF
TRBV20-1	TRBJ2-3	TRBD2	NA	TGCAGTGCTAGTGGGAGGACTAGCGGGGGCACAGATACGCAGTATTTT	CSASGRTSGGTDTQYF
TRBV5-1	TRBJ2-1	TRBD2	many	TGCGCCAGCAGCTTGGACCCGGGCGGGAGGGAGGACAATGAGCAGTTCTTC	CASSLDPGGREDNEQFF
TRBV11-2	TRBJ2-5	NA	many	TGTGCCAGCAGCTTCGAGGAGACCCAGTACTTC	CASSFEETQYF
TRBV5-5	TRBJ2-7	TRBD1	many	TGTGCCAGCAGCTCGGAATGGACAGGGGGCCACGAGCAGTACTTC	CASSSEWTGGHEQYF
TRBV3-1	TRBJ2-1	NA	NA	TGTGCCAGCAGCCAAGCCACGGGGGCGAATGAGCAGTTCTTC	CASSQATGANEQFF
TRBV6-1	TRBJ2-1	TRBD2	NA	TGTGCCAGCAGTGAAGCGGGGGTTAACAGGGGCCTACTAGCGGGAGGCAGGCATGAGCAGTTCTTC	CASSEAGVNRGLLAGGRHEQFF
TRBV20-1	TRBJ2-7	NA	few	TGCAGTGCTAGAATTGCTTACGAGCAGTACTTC	CSARIAYEQYF
TRBV10-2	TRBJ1-2	TRBD1	many	TGCGCCAGCAGTGAGGCAGGGGGCTATGGCTACACCTTC	CASSEAGGYGYTF
TRBV28	TRBJ1-4	TRBD1	many	TGTGCCAGCGAGGGACAGGGGTATGAAAAACTGTTTTTT	CASEGQGYEKLFF
TRBV18	TRBJ2-3	NA	many	TGTGCCAGCTCCTCCGGGATCGTCAAGGCAGATACGCAGTATTTT	CASSSGIVKADTQYF
TRBV5-1	TRBJ2-1	NA	NA	TGCGCCAGCAGTTCGGCCGGAGAGCAGTTCTTC	CASSSAGEQFF
TRBV20-1	TRBJ1-2	NA	NA	TGCAGTGCCCTCAACAGGGAGAGCTATGGCTACACCTTC	CSALNRESYGYTF
TRBV20-1	TRBJ2-7	NA	few	TGCAGTGCTAGAAGGTCCTACAGCTCCTACGAGCAGTACTTC	CSARRSYSSYEQYF
TRBV11-2	TRBJ2-3	NA	many	TGTGCCAGCAGCATGCGAACAGGGACAGATACGCAGTATTTT	CASSMRTGTDTQYF